The 5 T cell receptor beta chains below were found in one sample sequenced in a study of control samples from healthy donors and cancer patients. Generated by immunoSEQ multiplex PCR, the TCRdb table keeps only in-frame clones and is missing some. Among about 120,000 clones, roughly 90% were seen once, and the ten largest hold 40%. The sequenced material came from blood. The receptors come from a man in his fifties or sixties in good health.

This chain uses TRBV27 with TRBJ1-1, with D possibly matching TRBD1 (5 bases). Germline V CDR1 and CDR2: MNHEY, SMNVEV (reference sequence). There are 15 residues in the CDR3. The V and J ends lost 0 bases and 3 bases respectively, with 11 bases between them. The CDR3 DNA sequence: TGTGCCAGCAGTTTATCGGGGGTTTCAGACACTGAAGCTTTCTTT. Encoded protein: CASSLSGVSDTEAFF.

The chain recombines TRBV5-6 with TRBJ1-1; unclear D gene. The CDR3 loop spans 14 amino acids. CDR1 and CDR2 from the germline V gene are SGHDT and YYEEEE. V lost 4 bases and J lost 0, with 10 bases in between. The CDR3 nucleotides are TGTGCCAGCAGCAGGGAAGGGCTGAACACTGAAGCTTTCTTT. Translating it yields CASSREGLNTEAFF.

This chain joins TRBV5-4 and TRBJ2-5, with 8 bases identical to TRBD2. Looked up from germline, CDR1 is SGHNT and CDR2 is YYREEE (reference sequence). This CDR3 spans 16 amino acids. The V and J ends lost 3 bases and 2 bases, in that order; junction bases with no gene match: 9. The CDR3 spells CASSSPPGGGQETQYF. The CDR3 DNA is TGTGCCAGCAGCTCGCCTCCTGGCGGGGGGCAAGAGACCCAGTACTTC.

V is TRBV5-1 and J is TRBJ1-4; maybe TRBD1 (6 bases). This CDR3 is built from 16 residues. Germline values: CDR1 SGHRS, CDR2 YFSETQ. Trimming pared 4 bases from V and 5 bases from J, leaving 18 bases between. This CDR3 reads CASSQTGAKGNEKLFF. Written as DNA, the CDR3 is TGCGCCAGCAGCCAGACAGGCGCAAAGGGGAATGAAAAACTGTTTTTT.

The gene calls are TRBV12-3 or TRBV12-4 and TRBJ1-1; D is unclear. CDR3 length equals 12 residues. Trimming cost V 6 bases and J 6 bases, with 11 bases left between them. The CDR3 nucleotides read TGTGCCAGCAGACACCGGGCCCCTGAAGCTTTCTTT. This gives the protein CASRHRAPEAFF.